This TCR beta chain was sequenced for a study of PD-1 blockade in classical Hodgkin lymphoma. Using immunoSEQ multiplex PCR, the repertoire was profiled, and TCRdb retains in-frame clones only, with some absent. The sample contains about 6,700 clones, over 70% of which appear only once. This clone was seen more than once but under ten times. Time point in this sample: cycle 4 day 1 (C4D1), after more than 5 weeks of nivolumab. Every one of the patients relapsed after autologous stem cell transplantation (brentuximab vedotin exposure was variable). Relapsed/refractory classical Hodgkin lymphoma patients had complete, partial or progressive responses. The CDR3 covers 14 residues. The junction had 3 bases not matched to a gene; V was cut back by 0 bases and J by 7 bases. Germline V gene data show CDR1 as LNHDA and CDR2 as SQIVND (reference sequence).

The TCR was taken from a human donor with classical Hodgkin lymphoma. The V and J genes are TRBV19 and TRBJ1-5; 7 nucleotides agree with TRBD1. The sequences come from peripheral blood mononuclear cells (PBMCs), collected before the fourth cycle of nivolumab. CDR3 in amino acids: CASSIETGKQPQHF. In DNA form, the CDR3 reads TGTGCCAGTAGTATAGAGACAGGGAAGCAGCCCCAGCATTTT.